The clone carrying this T cell receptor (beta chain) has a count of ten or more. As yet, its antigen is unknown. The data belong to a study of T cells in Graves' hyperthyroidism and ophthalmopathy. Study-wide findings and caveats: Ophthalmopathy, as predicted by the model, came a median around 7 months after the prediction.

The CDR3 length is 14 residues. Per germline, CDR1 MNHEY and CDR2 SVGEGT. V lost 6 bases and J lost 5, with 16 bases in between. Diagnoses used clinical symptoms, serum thyroxine and TRAb, thyroid ultrasound and orbital computed tomography. There were TCR beta CDR3 regions amplified from RNA transcripts. TCR CDR3 underwent first-round RT-PCR with the HTBI primer set. A single record per CDR3 protein comes from TCRdb applying MiXCR to the multiplex PCR reads. The table records some 300,000 distinct CDR3 sequences, roughly a fifth of them present only once. This chain uses TRBV6-2 or TRBV6-3 with TRBJ1-1, with D unclear. The origin of this receptor is a man aged 50-59 years with Graves' ophthalmopathy. Material: blood. CDR3 DNA: TGTGCCAGCAGGCCTAACTCCCGGGTGACTGAAGCTTTCTTT. Encoded protein: CASRPNSRVTEAFF.